This T cell receptor (beta chain) was obtained from a study of blood T cell repertoires in COVID-19. About the study: COVID-19 samples, acute and convalescent, were from the United States, Italy and Spain. From T cells, B-cell-depleted T cells, or PBMCs came the material, which was cDNA or gDNA.

Measured with immunoSEQ multiplex PCR; TCRdb has only the in-frame clones, and not every one. Counted here are around 380,000 clones, around 87% occurring once; the ten biggest clones make up 1% to 1.5%. Participants' own reports of clinical history determined their cohort assignment. Donors of Cohort 3 who recovered were those that had two negative PCRs, clearance, or symptom resolution. Germline lookup yields CDR1 SGHRS and CDR2 YFSETQ. The CDR3 extends over 15 amino acids. Unmatched junction bases numbered 5, after V lost 0 bases and J lost 6 bases. The gene calls are TRBV5-1 and TRBJ1-5, with 8 bases lining up with TRBD1. The TCR comes from a man aged 25-40 years who had recovered from COVID-19. The sample comprised PBMCs or T cells enriched from blood (not recorded which). DNA of the CDR3: TGCGCCAGCAGCTTGGAGGGACAGGTCGGTCAGCCCCAGCATTTT. Translating gives CASSLEGQVGQPQHF.